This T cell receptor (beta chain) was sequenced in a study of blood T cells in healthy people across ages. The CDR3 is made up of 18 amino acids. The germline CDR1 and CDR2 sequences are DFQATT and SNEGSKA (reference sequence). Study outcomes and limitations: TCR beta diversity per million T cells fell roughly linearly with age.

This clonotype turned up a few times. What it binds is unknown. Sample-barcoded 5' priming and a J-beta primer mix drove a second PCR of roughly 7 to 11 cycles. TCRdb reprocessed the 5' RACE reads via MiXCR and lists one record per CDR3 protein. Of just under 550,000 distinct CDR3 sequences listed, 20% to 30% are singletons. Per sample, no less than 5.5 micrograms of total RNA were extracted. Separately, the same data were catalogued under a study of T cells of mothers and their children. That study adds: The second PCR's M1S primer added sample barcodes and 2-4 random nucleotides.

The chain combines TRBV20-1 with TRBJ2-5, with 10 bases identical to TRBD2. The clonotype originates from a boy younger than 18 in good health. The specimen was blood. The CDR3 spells CSALGLAGVFPYQETQYF. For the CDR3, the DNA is TGCAGCGCCCTCGGGCTAGCGGGAGTGTTCCCCTACCAAGAGACCCAGTACTTC.